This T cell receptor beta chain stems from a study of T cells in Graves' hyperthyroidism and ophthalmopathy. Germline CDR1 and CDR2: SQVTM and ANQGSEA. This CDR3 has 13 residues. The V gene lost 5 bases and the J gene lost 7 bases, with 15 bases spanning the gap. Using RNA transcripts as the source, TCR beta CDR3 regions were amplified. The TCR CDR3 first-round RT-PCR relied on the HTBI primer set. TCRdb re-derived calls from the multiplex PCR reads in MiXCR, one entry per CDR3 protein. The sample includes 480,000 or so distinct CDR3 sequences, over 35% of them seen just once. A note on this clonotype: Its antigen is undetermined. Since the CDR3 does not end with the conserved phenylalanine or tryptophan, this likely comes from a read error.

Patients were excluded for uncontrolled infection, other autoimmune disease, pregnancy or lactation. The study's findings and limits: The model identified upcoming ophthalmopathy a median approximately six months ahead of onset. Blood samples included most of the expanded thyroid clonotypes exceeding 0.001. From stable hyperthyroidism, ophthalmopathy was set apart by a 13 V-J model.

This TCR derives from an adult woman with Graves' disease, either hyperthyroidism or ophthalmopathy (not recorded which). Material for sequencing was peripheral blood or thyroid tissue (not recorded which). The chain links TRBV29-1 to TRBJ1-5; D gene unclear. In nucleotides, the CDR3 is TGCAGCGTTTGGGGAGAGGGCGACCAGCCCCAGCATCTT. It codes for CSVWGEGDQPQHL.